One sample yielded the 21 T cell receptor beta chains listed below, sequenced in a study of TIL therapy for anti-PD-1-resistant metastatic lung cancer (dated by TCRdb to the early 2020s). The time point label, as the study defines it: pre-treatment sample, taken before nivolumab and TIL therapy. TCR beta CDR3 regions were amplified from genomic DNA with the immunoSEQ v3 hsTCRB kit using bias-controlled multiplex PCR. In TCRdb, the immuneACCESS table is reduced to in-frame sequences with V and J assigned. These tables do not hold every clone; where another copy was compared, an unresolved V gene accounts for under half, and the others remain unexplained. The sample table lists about 17,000 clones, around 79% of them with a count of one. Of the sample, roughly 6.8% falls within the top ten clones. Sequenced here: blood, sampled at baseline. The origin of the receptors is a person aged 25 to 80 with non-small cell lung cancer.

V and J are TRBV4-1 and TRBJ2-1, with D possibly matching TRBD1 (5 bases). The CDR3 length is 17 residues. Looked up from germline, CDR1 is MGHRA and CDR2 is YSYEKL. V was pared by 0 bases and J by 2 bases, with 14 bases between. The CDR3 bases are TGCGCCAGCAGCCAAGATAGTTTAGGGGTGCCCTACAATGAGCAGTTCTTC. This sequence encodes CASSQDSLGVPYNEQFF.

This chain connects TRBV3-1 (or the pseudogene TRBV3-2) to TRBJ2-7; D is perhaps TRBD2 (5 bases). The CDR3 runs 16 residues. The V end was cut by 3 bases, the J end by 0 bases, with 15 bases between. The germline V gene encodes CDR1 LGHDT and CDR2 YNNKEL (reference sequence). CDR3 sequence: CASSHLRGSYSYEQYF. In DNA, the CDR3 is TGTGCCAGCAGCCACCTTCGGGGTTCCTACTCCTACGAGCAGTACTTC.

V gene TRBV5-1 combines with J gene TRBJ1-2; D might be TRBD1 (5 bases). Looked up from germline, CDR1 is SGHRS and CDR2 is YFSETQ. This CDR3 contains 13 residues. V was cut by 0 bases and J by 2 bases, with 5 bases left in between. CDR3 in amino acids: CASSLGTNYGYTF. The CDR3 bases are TGCGCCAGCAGCTTGGGGACAAACTATGGCTACACCTTC.

This clone was seen a few times. The chain employs TRBV12-5 and TRBJ2-2; D gene unclear. Trimming took off 7 bases at V and 1 base at J, with 7 bases between the two ends. This CDR3 has 13 residues. Germline loops: CDR1 LGHNT, CDR2 FRNRAP. The CDR3 sequence: CASAHQNTGELFF. DNA for the CDR3: TGTGCTAGTGCCCATCAGAACACCGGGGAGCTGTTTTTT.

This sequence joins TRBV7-9 and TRBJ1-4, with D maybe TRBD1 (5 bases). V was clipped by 6 bases and J by 8 bases, with 19 bases between them. The CDR3 runs to 15 residues. Per germline, CDR1 SEHNR and CDR2 FQNEAQ (reference sequence). DNA of the CDR3: TGTGCCAGCAGTTCCCTCGGGACTTCGAGGGAAAAACTGTTTTTT. As protein: CASSSLGTSREKLFF.

This clone was counted between two and nine times. This sequence joins TRBV2 and TRBJ1-4, with D possibly being TRBD1 (6 bases). Deletions cut 7 bases from V and 10 bases from J, with 13 bases between. Germline V gene data show CDR1 as SNHLY and CDR2 as FYNNEI. The length of the CDR3 is 12 residues. The CDR3 sequence is CASMGDTLKLFF. DNA of the CDR3: TGTGCCAGCATGGGGGACACCTTAAAACTGTTTTTT. The variable domain in full, completed from reference TRBV2 and TRBJ1-4, reads EPEVTQTPSHQVTQMGQEVILRCVPISNHLYFYWYRQILGQKVEFLVSFYNNEISEKSEIFDDQFSVERPDGSNFTLKIRSTKLEDSAMYFCASMGDTLKLFFGSGTQLSVL.

This clone was observed a handful of times. The rearrangement joins TRBV10-3 to TRBJ2-2, with 9 nucleotides matching TRBD1. J was trimmed by 8 bases and V by 6 bases; bases with no gene match: 10. CDR1 and CDR2 (germline): ENHRY, SYGVKD. This CDR3 is built from 15 residues. DNA for the CDR3: TGTGCCATCAGCCCGGGACAGGGACTCGGAGGGGAGCTGTTTTTT. This codes for CAISPGQGLGGELFF.

The rearrangement joins TRBV5-4 to TRBJ2-7; TRBD1 is a possible D gene (5 bases). V was cut by 4 bases and J by 10 bases, with 24 bases left in between. Germline CDR1 is SGHNT and CDR2 is YYREEE (reference sequence). This CDR3 is built from 15 residues. Here the CDR3 DNA reads TGTGCCAGCAGCCTGGACCCCATCACAGGTGCCCGTCAGTACTTC. This gives the protein CASSLDPITGARQYF.

The chain combines TRBV4-1 with TRBJ2-7; 10 bases map to TRBD2. V was clipped by 2 bases and J by 2 bases; unmatched bases: 6. Germline-derived CDR1 and CDR2 are MGHRA and YSYEKL. The CDR3 runs 16 residues. This chain's CDR3 is CASSQNPSGGTYEQYF. CDR3 sequence (DNA): TGCGCCAGCAGCCAAAACCCTAGCGGGGGAACCTACGAGCAGTACTTC.

The chain combines TRBV3-1 (or the pseudogene TRBV3-2) with TRBJ2-1; D uncertain. Germline V gives CDR1 LGHDT, CDR2 YNNKEL (reference sequence). V lost 3 bases and J 5 bases, leaving 8 bases between the germline ends. The CDR3 covers 13 residues. The CDR3 loop is CASSHSSDNEQFF. The CDR3 region has the DNA TGTGCCAGCAGCCACTCGTCAGACAATGAGCAGTTCTTC.

This clone occurred a few times. The genes are TRBV2 and TRBJ1-2; no reliable D call. The V and J ends lost 0 bases and 6 bases respectively, with 14 bases between them. Looked up from germline, CDR1 is SNHLY and CDR2 is FYNNEI. The CDR3 runs 15 residues. Here the CDR3 DNA reads TGTGCCAGCAGTGAAGCGCTTGAGTTTGAGGATGGCTACACCTTC. Amino acids: CASSEALEFEDGYTF.

V and J are TRBV29-1 and TRBJ2-1; D gene unclear. The CDR3 covers 13 residues. V was clipped by 3 bases and J by 2 bases, with 8 bases between them. Per germline, CDR1 SQVTM and CDR2 ANQGSEA. As DNA, the CDR3 is TGCAGCGTTGAGAACCATCCCTACAATGAGCAGTTCTTC. Amino acid sequence: CSVENHPYNEQFF.

The chain combines TRBV5-1 with TRBJ1-6, with D maybe TRBD1 (6 bases). CDR1 and CDR2 from the germline V gene are SGHRS and YFSETQ. The CDR3 is 14 amino acids. V gave up 4 bases and J gave up 5 bases, with 10 bases separating them. The CDR3, as DNA: TGCGCCAGCAGCGGGGGCAGTGATAATTCACCCCTCCACTTT. Residues: CASSGGSDNSPLHF.

The chain combines TRBV28 with TRBJ2-2; perhaps TRBD2 as D (6 bases). From germline, CDR1 is MDHEN and CDR2 SYDVKM. Trimming pared 6 bases from V and 1 base from J, leaving 9 bases between. There are 14 residues in the CDR3. DNA for the CDR3: TGTGCCAGCAGGCTTAGCGGGAACACCGGGGAGCTGTTTTTT. Protein: CASRLSGNTGELFF.

The rearrangement uses TRBV30 and TRBJ2-6; D could derive from TRBD1 or TRBD2 (5 bases each). In germline, CDR1 is GTSNPN, CDR2 SVGIG (reference sequence). The CDR3 extends over 19 amino acids. The germline V and J ends were trimmed by 3 bases and 1 base, with 22 bases remaining between them. The CDR3 bases are TGTGCCTGGAGCCGGGGCCTAACGTCCAGCCCGTCTGGGGCCAACGTCCTGACTTTC. Translation: CAWSRGLTSSPSGANVLTF.

This chain uses TRBV5-1 with TRBJ1-1; weak D call: TRBD1 (5 bases). V lost 4 bases and J 3 bases, leaving 10 bases between the germline ends. Germline V gene lookup returns CDR1 SGHRS and CDR2 YFSETQ. The CDR3 spans 13 residues. The CDR3 nucleotides are TGCGCCAGCAGCGAGGGGACTGACACTGAAGCTTTCTTT. Translating gives CASSEGTDTEAFF.

This clone appeared once. The junction departs from germline at one end; a sequencing error may be responsible. V is TRBV6-1 and J is TRBJ1-2, with a weak D call TRBD1 (6 bases). CDR3 length equals 17 residues. The germline gives CDR1 MNHNS, CDR2 SASEGT. For the CDR3, the DNA is TGTGCCAGCCGTGAAGGGGGGGCCAAGCGGAGGGGCTATGGCTACACCTTC. This encodes CASREGGAKRRGYGYTF.

This sequence joins TRBV30 and TRBJ1-2; 7 nucleotides match TRBD1. The junction had 14 bases not matched to a gene; V was cut back by 6 bases and J by 7 bases. Germline values: CDR1 GTSNPN, CDR2 SVGIG (reference sequence). This CDR3 is built from 14 residues. The chain's CDR3 is CACPRGGRGGGYTF. The CDR3 DNA reads TGTGCCTGCCCCAGGGGGGGTAGGGGCGGTGGCTACACCTTC.

The chain recombines TRBV7-9 with TRBJ1-1, with TRBD1 matching over 12 bases. Germline CDR1 and CDR2: SEHNR and FQNEAQ (reference sequence). J lost 6 bases, V lost 5 bases, and 4 bases had no gene match. The CDR3 loop spans 14 amino acids. CDR3 DNA sequence: TGTGCCAGCAGCCGGGGACAGGGGGCTTCTGAAGCTTTCTTT. Translation gives CASSRGQGASEAFF.

This sequence joins TRBV7-9 and TRBJ2-4, with TRBD1 matching over 9 bases. Germline V CDR1 and CDR2: SEHNR, FQNEAQ (reference sequence). V was clipped by 6 bases and J by 8 bases; unmatched bases: 5. The CDR3 loop spans 13 amino acids. CDR3 residues: CASRRDRDDIQYF. The CDR3 region has the DNA TGTGCCAGCAGGCGGGACAGGGACGACATTCAGTACTTC. The complete variable domain, with remaining parts taken from reference TRBV7-9 and TRBJ2-4, reads DTGVSQNPRHKITKRGQNVTFRCDPISEHNRLYWYRQTLGQGPEFLTYFQNEAQLEKSRLLSDRFSAERPKGSFSTLEIQRTEQGDSAMYLCASRRDRDDIQYFGAGTRLSVL.

The chain couples TRBV10-2 to TRBJ2-2; TRBD2 might be the D (6 bases). CDR3 length: 14 residues. Germline lookup yields CDR1 WSHSY and CDR2 SAAADI. Deletions cut 6 bases from V and 7 bases from J, with 15 bases between. The CDR3 nucleotides are TGCGCCAGCAGCGCACTAGCTAGGGGCGGGGAGCTGTTTTTT. This codes for CASSALARGGELFF.